The source of this TCR beta chain is a study of regulatory T cells in long-lasting Graves disease. Regarding the study as a whole: Patients with persistent disease shared over 2,500 public clonotypes, outpacing the roughly 870 shared by new patients.

This clonotype was picked up many times. The target antigen is unknown. Noted time point: newly diagnosed GD, antithyroid drugs for less than 3 months. RNA from PBMCs was the source of the TCR library. By American Thyroid Association guidelines, Graves' disease was diagnosed in the cohort. Construction of the TCR beta libraries employed iRepertoire HTBI primers in conjunction with Arm-PCR of CDR3 regions. TCRdb re-called the multiplex PCR reads with MiXCR, one entry per CDR3 protein. This table holds roughly 380,000 distinct CDR3 sequences, around 16% found once. This clonotype originated in a female donor with Graves disease. Source: peripheral blood mononuclear cells (PBMCs), taken at new diagnosis, from a patient treated with antithyroid drugs.

The CDR3 region has the DNA TGTGCCAGCAGCTTGGCCAGCTCGTATGGCGGGGAGCTGTTTTTT. Protein product: CASSLASSYGGELFF. This chain uses TRBV5-5 with TRBJ2-2, with no clear D. The CDR3 totals 15 residues. Germline values: CDR1 SGHKS, CDR2 YYEKEE (reference sequence). Trimming took 0 bases from V and 7 from J, leaving 13 bases between them. Looking up the rest from reference TRBV5-5 and TRBJ2-2 gives the full variable domain: DAGVTQSPTHLIKTRGQQVTLRCSPISGHKSVSWYQQVLGQGPQFIFQYYEKEERGRGNFPDRFSARQFPNYSSELNVNALLLGDSALYLCASSLASSYGGELFFGEGSRLTVL.